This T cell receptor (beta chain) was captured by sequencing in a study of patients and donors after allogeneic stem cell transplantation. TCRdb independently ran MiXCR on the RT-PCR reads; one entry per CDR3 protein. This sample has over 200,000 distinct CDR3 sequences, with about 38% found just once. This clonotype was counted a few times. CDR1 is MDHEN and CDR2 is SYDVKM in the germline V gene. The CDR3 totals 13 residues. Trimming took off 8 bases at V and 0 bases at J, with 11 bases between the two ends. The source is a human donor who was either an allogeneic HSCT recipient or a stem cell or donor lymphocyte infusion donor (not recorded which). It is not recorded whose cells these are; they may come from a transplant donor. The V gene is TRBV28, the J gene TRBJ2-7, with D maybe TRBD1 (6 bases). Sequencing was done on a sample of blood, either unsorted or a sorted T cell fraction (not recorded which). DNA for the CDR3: TGTGCCAGCCGGGACATTAGCTCCTACGAGCAGTACTTC. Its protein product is CASRDISSYEQYF.